The entry that follows covers one TCR beta chain sequence. Its target is unknown. Built from TCR beta cDNA, the libraries had unique molecular identifiers in them. Input populations of roughly 1 to 10 million T cells gave rise to hundreds of thousands of cDNA molecules. MiXCR, run by TCRdb on the PCR reads, gives a single entry per CDR3 protein. In the table there are roughly 730,000 distinct CDR3 sequences, roughly 29% of which are singletons. These data originate in a study of post-analysis software for immune sequencing data. About the study: In terms of disease course, relapsing-remitting, secondary progressive and progressive-relapsing multiple sclerosis were included.

Overall study findings and caveats: When the samples were clustered directly with F measure, those that had been prepared in the same batch showed strong co-clustering. Controls' normalized Chao1 diversity significantly exceeded that of multiple sclerosis patients. Patients had higher frequencies than controls of roughly five TRBV segments, including TRBV5-6, TRBV5-1 and TRBV20-1.

V was pared by 3 bases and J by 6 bases, with 12 bases between. This CDR3 has 13 residues. Germline loops: CDR1 SGHRS, CDR2 YFSETQ. Sample: blood. The source of this sequence is a girl between 10 and 17 years old with multiple sclerosis. The chain joins TRBV5-1 to TRBJ1-2; tentatively, D is TRBD1 (5 bases). CDR3 sequence: CASSSQGSDGYTF. CDR3 DNA: TGCGCCAGCAGCTCCCAGGGAAGTGATGGCTACACCTTC.